This TCR beta chain was identified in a study of cytomegalovirus exposure and HLA in healthy donors. For the study at large: Among around 170 million T cells, an earlier analysis found 120 million or so unique TCR beta sequences.

Overall study results and limits: Owing to their indistinguishability, certain V segments, notably TRBV6-2 and TRBV6-3, were excluded. Several of the most significant clusters were apparently associated with common viral pathogens in a later analysis.

The PCR ran on 60 Vbeta and 13 Jbeta primers. The repertoire was sequenced with immunoSEQ multiplex PCR; TCRdb's copy has only in-frame clones and lacks some. The table records about 130,000 clones, 65% to 90% of them present only once. A note on this clone: Its antigen is still unknown.

V lost 1 base, J lost 8 bases, and 9 bases stayed unmatched. Germline CDR1 SNHLY, CDR2 FYNNEI. The CDR3 runs to 16 residues. The chain employs TRBV2 and TRBJ1-4; 8 nucleotides agree with TRBD1. Sequences were obtained from PBMCs. The origin of this receptor is a male donor in good health and CMV-seropositive. The CDR3 region is CASSEGAAGGAEKLFF. The CDR3 coding sequence is TGTGCCAGCAGTGAAGGGGCCGCAGGGGGCGCGGAAAAACTGTTTTTT.